A selection of T cell receptor beta chains follows, all from one sample in a study of OX40 agonist ivuxolimab in advanced cancers. Generated by immunoSEQ multiplex PCR, the TCRdb table keeps only in-frame clones and is missing some. Of roughly 92,000 clones in the sample, around nine tenths were seen once. The sample was CD4+ or CD8+ T cells sorted from blood, taken in a trial of the OX40 agonist ivuxolimab. These receptor sequences come from an adult with an advanced solid tumor such as melanoma, head and neck, liver or kidney cancer. Each CDR3 is given with its conserved first and last residue. A D gene is named only where the DNA matches it firmly. Expanded clones are given a class, and other clones once, few, many or no size at all.

abundance: NA; j_gene: TRBJ2-1; d_gene: TRBD2; v_gene: TRBV7-2; CDR3aa: CASSLGTSGSFYEQFF; CDR3nt: TGTGCCAGCAGCTTAGGGACTAGCGGGAGTTTCTATGAGCAGTTCTTC
abundance: NA; j_gene: TRBJ1-1; d_gene: TRBD1; v_gene: TRBV30; CDR3aa: CAWAGTGDTEAFF; CDR3nt: TGTGCCTGGGCCGGGACAGGGGATACTGAAGCTTTCTTT
abundance: NA; j_gene: TRBJ1-1; d_gene: NA; v_gene: TRBV11-3; CDR3aa: CASSLGQGRRNTEAFF; CDR3nt: TGTGCCAGCAGCTTAGGCCAGGGAAGGAGGAACACTGAAGCTTTCTTT
abundance: NA; j_gene: TRBJ2-1; d_gene: TRBD2; v_gene: TRBV4-3; CDR3aa: CASSPRGLAAEQFF; CDR3nt: TGCGCCAGCAGCCCCCGAGGACTAGCGGCTGAGCAGTTCTTC
abundance: NA; j_gene: TRBJ2-3; d_gene: NA; v_gene: TRBV29-1; CDR3aa: CSVVPGAATDTQYF; CDR3nt: TGCAGCGTTGTGCCCGGAGCCGCCACAGATACGCAGTATTTT
abundance: NA; j_gene: TRBJ2-7; d_gene: NA; v_gene: TRBV5-1; CDR3aa: CASSLGGIFTGMVPDSYEQYF; CDR3nt: TGCGCCAGCAGCTTGGGGGGTATTTTTACAGGGATGGTTCCTGACTCCTACGAGCAGTACTTC
abundance: NA; j_gene: TRBJ1-3; d_gene: NA; v_gene: TRBV30; CDR3aa: CAWSITGSGNTIYF; CDR3nt: TGTGCCTGGAGTATAACAGGTTCTGGAAACACCATATATTTT
abundance: NA; j_gene: TRBJ1-2; d_gene: NA; v_gene: TRBV9; CDR3aa: CASSVAGGGYTF; CDR3nt: TGTGCCAGCAGCGTAGCAGGAGGAGGCTACACCTTC
abundance: NA; j_gene: TRBJ2-1; d_gene: NA; v_gene: TRBV28; CDR3aa: CASNIMGAGKSYNEQFF; CDR3nt: TGTGCCAGCAACATTATGGGAGCGGGTAAATCCTACAATGAGCAGTTCTTC
abundance: NA; j_gene: TRBJ2-2; d_gene: NA; v_gene: TRBV15; CDR3aa: CATSTGGGTGELFF; CDR3nt: TGTGCCACCAGCACAGGAGGGGGGACCGGGGAGCTGTTTTTT
abundance: NA; j_gene: TRBJ1-1; d_gene: TRBD1; v_gene: TRBV7-2; CDR3aa: CASSLATGRLTEAFF; CDR3nt: TGTGCCAGCAGCTTAGCGACAGGGAGGTTGACTGAAGCTTTCTTT
abundance: NA; j_gene: TRBJ2-1; d_gene: TRBD2; v_gene: TRBV7-2; CDR3aa: CASSLGGSGRAWGEQFF; CDR3nt: TGTGCCAGCAGCTTAGGTGGTAGCGGGAGGGCATGGGGTGAGCAGTTCTTC
abundance: NA; j_gene: TRBJ1-2; d_gene: TRBD1; v_gene: TRBV4-1; CDR3aa: CASSQDGTGAHYGYTF; CDR3nt: TGCGCCAGCAGCCAAGATGGGACAGGGGCCCACTATGGCTACACCTTC
abundance: NA; j_gene: TRBJ2-1; d_gene: NA; v_gene: TRBV15; CDR3aa: CATSRDPGPYNEQFF; CDR3nt: TGTGCCACCAGCAGAGATCCCGGGCCCTACAATGAGCAGTTCTTC
abundance: NA; j_gene: TRBJ2-3; d_gene: TRBD2; v_gene: TRBV5-1; CDR3aa: CASSLSGRRDTDTQYF; CDR3nt: TGCGCCAGCAGCTTAAGCGGGAGGAGGGACACAGATACGCAGTATTTT
abundance: NA; j_gene: TRBJ1-3; d_gene: NA; v_gene: TRBV7-2; CDR3aa: CASSLRVGNTIYF; CDR3nt: TGTGCCAGCAGCTTGAGGGTTGGAAACACCATATATTTT
abundance: NA; j_gene: TRBJ2-2; d_gene: TRBD2; v_gene: TRBV5-6; CDR3aa: CASSWGLAGGDTGELFF; CDR3nt: TGTGCCAGCAGCTGGGGACTAGCGGGAGGAGACACCGGGGAGCTGTTTTTT
abundance: NA; j_gene: TRBJ2-3; d_gene: NA; v_gene: TRBV11-3; CDR3aa: CASSLDGGDTQYF; CDR3nt: TGTGCCAGCAGCTTAGATGGGGGGGATACGCAGTATTTT
abundance: NA; j_gene: TRBJ2-1; d_gene: NA; v_gene: TRBV11-2; CDR3aa: CASSPGRTYNEQFF; CDR3nt: TGTGCCAGCAGCCCGGGGAGGACCTACAATGAGCAGTTCTTC
abundance: once; j_gene: TRBJ2-7; d_gene: TRBD1; v_gene: TRBV7-7; CDR3aa: CASSPRGGRGTPEQYF; CDR3nt: TGTGCTAGCAGCCCTCGAGGGGGCAGGGGAACGCCCGAGCAGTACTTC
abundance: NA; j_gene: TRBJ1-2; d_gene: NA; v_gene: TRBV9; CDR3aa: CASSPRDGLYGYTF; CDR3nt: TGTGCCAGCAGCCCACGGGACGGCCTCTATGGCTACACCTTC
abundance: NA; j_gene: TRBJ1-1; d_gene: NA; v_gene: TRBV7-2; CDR3aa: CASSLASGRNTEAFF; CDR3nt: TGTGCCAGCAGCTTAGCTTCAGGGAGGAACACTGAAGCTTTCTTT
abundance: NA; j_gene: TRBJ1-3; d_gene: NA; v_gene: TRBV28; CDR3aa: CASSLGYSGNTIYF; CDR3nt: TGTGCCAGCAGTTTGGGATACTCTGGAAACACCATATATTTT
abundance: NA; j_gene: TRBJ1-3; d_gene: NA; v_gene: TRBV11-3; CDR3aa: CASTRETGNTIYF; CDR3nt: TGTGCCAGCACCAGGGAGACTGGAAACACCATATATTTT
abundance: NA; j_gene: TRBJ1-1; d_gene: NA; v_gene: TRBV6-4; CDR3aa: CASSADGNTEAFF; CDR3nt: TGTGCCAGCAGTGCCGACGGGAACACTGAAGCTTTCTTT
abundance: NA; j_gene: TRBJ2-7; d_gene: TRBD2; v_gene: TRBV5-1; CDR3aa: CASSLPKTSGSIYEQYF; CDR3nt: TGCGCCAGCAGCTTGCCCAAGACTAGCGGGAGTATCTACGAGCAGTACTTC
abundance: NA; j_gene: TRBJ1-5; d_gene: NA; v_gene: TRBV19; CDR3aa: CAISNDRHQPQHF; CDR3nt: TGTGCCATTAGTAATGACAGACATCAGCCCCAGCATTTT
abundance: NA; j_gene: TRBJ2-7; d_gene: NA; v_gene: TRBV2; CDR3aa: CASRETPPYEQYF; CDR3nt: TGTGCCAGCAGGGAGACTCCCCCCTACGAGCAGTACTTC
abundance: NA; j_gene: TRBJ2-7; d_gene: TRBD2; v_gene: TRBV10-2; CDR3aa: CASSDGGLAEVVSYEQYF; CDR3nt: TGCGCCAGCAGTGACGGTGGACTAGCGGAGGTGGTCTCCTACGAGCAGTACTTC
abundance: once; j_gene: TRBJ2-1; d_gene: TRBD2; v_gene: TRBV19; CDR3aa: CASIGTSYNEQFF; CDR3nt: TGTGCCAGTATCGGGACTAGCTACAATGAGCAGTTCTTC
abundance: NA; j_gene: TRBJ2-1; d_gene: TRBD2; v_gene: TRBV9; CDR3aa: CASSSRGGSYYEQFF; CDR3nt: TGTGCCAGCAGCTCCCGAGGCGGGAGTTACTATGAGCAGTTCTTC
abundance: NA; j_gene: TRBJ2-3; d_gene: NA; v_gene: TRBV19; CDR3aa: CASSAGGAQITQYF; CDR3nt: TGTGCCAGTAGCGCTGGGGGGGCACAGATAACGCAGTATTTT
abundance: NA; j_gene: TRBJ1-3; d_gene: NA; v_gene: TRBV10-3; CDR3aa: CAISDIYSGNTIYF; CDR3nt: TGTGCCATCAGTGACATCTACTCTGGAAACACCATATATTTT
abundance: NA; j_gene: TRBJ2-3; d_gene: NA; v_gene: TRBV28; CDR3aa: CASSPTYRTDTQYF; CDR3nt: TGTGCCAGCAGCCCGACGTACCGGACAGATACGCAGTATTTT
abundance: NA; j_gene: TRBJ1-1; d_gene: NA; v_gene: TRBV7-3; CDR3aa: CASSLVGGAMNTEAFF; CDR3nt: TGTGCCAGCAGCTTAGTCGGGGGGGCCATGAACACTGAAGCTTTCTTT
abundance: NA; j_gene: TRBJ1-1; d_gene: NA; v_gene: TRBV28; CDR3aa: CASSSRAGEGGAFF; CDR3nt: TGTGCCAGCAGTTCCCGGGCAGGCGAGGGTGGTGCTTTCTTT
abundance: NA; j_gene: TRBJ2-2; d_gene: NA; v_gene: TRBV11-3; CDR3aa: CASSLAQGLNTGELFF; CDR3nt: TGTGCCAGCAGCTTGGCCCAGGGGCTAAACACCGGGGAGCTGTTTTTT
abundance: once; j_gene: TRBJ2-3; d_gene: TRBD2; v_gene: TRBV2; CDR3aa: CASSGSTGGPVTDTQYF; CDR3nt: TGTGCCAGCAGCGGGTCAACGGGAGGGCCAGTGACAGATACGCAGTATTTT
abundance: NA; j_gene: TRBJ1-1; d_gene: TRBD1; v_gene: TRBV19; CDR3aa: CASSITGARTEAFF; CDR3nt: TGTGCCAGTAGTATAACAGGGGCAAGAACTGAAGCTTTCTTT
abundance: NA; j_gene: TRBJ2-1; d_gene: TRBD2; v_gene: TRBV7-2; CDR3aa: CASSLVRLAGGIEQFF; CDR3nt: TGTGCCAGCAGCTTAGTTCGACTAGCGGGAGGTATTGAGCAGTTCTTC
abundance: NA; j_gene: TRBJ2-1; d_gene: NA; v_gene: TRBV5-1; CDR3aa: CASSLGADHLYNEQFF; CDR3nt: TGCGCCAGCAGCTTGGGGGCTGACCACCTCTACAATGAGCAGTTCTTC
abundance: NA; j_gene: TRBJ2-3; d_gene: NA; v_gene: TRBV5-1; CDR3aa: CASSLIGGTDTQYF; CDR3nt: TGCGCCAGCAGCCTCATAGGAGGCACAGATACGCAGTATTTT
abundance: NA; j_gene: TRBJ1-4; d_gene: TRBD1; v_gene: TRBV27; CDR3aa: CASSPRQGTNEKLFF; CDR3nt: TGTGCCAGCAGTCCAAGACAGGGGACTAATGAAAAACTGTTTTTT
abundance: once; j_gene: TRBJ2-7; d_gene: NA; v_gene: TRBV5-1; CDR3aa: CASSYRRGEQYF; CDR3nt: TGTGCCAGCAGCTACAGACGAGGCGAGCAGTACTTC
abundance: NA; j_gene: TRBJ2-7; d_gene: TRBD1; v_gene: TRBV10-3; CDR3aa: CAISESQGARYEQYF; CDR3nt: TGTGCCATCAGTGAGTCGCAGGGGGCTAGGTACGAGCAGTACTTC
abundance: NA; j_gene: TRBJ1-2; d_gene: NA; v_gene: TRBV15; CDR3aa: CATSRDEWTEYYGYTF; CDR3nt: TGTGCCACCAGCAGAGATGAATGGACAGAATACTATGGCTACACCTTC
abundance: NA; j_gene: TRBJ2-5; d_gene: NA; v_gene: TRBV11-1; CDR3aa: CASSLTIGTDLYQETQYF; CDR3nt: TGTGCCAGCAGCTTAACTATAGGTACGGATCTGTACCAAGAGACCCAGTACTTC
abundance: NA; j_gene: TRBJ2-5; d_gene: TRBD1; v_gene: TRBV6-1; CDR3aa: CASSGTGGSMETQYF; CDR3nt: TGTGCCAGCAGTGGGACAGGGGGCTCAATGGAGACCCAGTACTTC
abundance: NA; j_gene: TRBJ1-4; d_gene: NA; v_gene: TRBV30; CDR3aa: CAWSGAGGLYEKLFF; CDR3nt: TGTGCCTGGAGTGGTGCGGGGGGCTTATATGAAAAACTGTTTTTT
abundance: NA; j_gene: TRBJ2-2; d_gene: TRBD2; v_gene: TRBV14; CDR3aa: CASRLAGGTGELFF; CDR3nt: TGTGCCAGCCGCCTAGCGGGAGGCACCGGGGAGCTGTTTTTT
abundance: NA; j_gene: TRBJ2-5; d_gene: TRBD1; v_gene: TRBV5-6; CDR3aa: CASSLMTGDGETQYF; CDR3nt: TGTGCCAGCAGCTTGATGACAGGGGACGGAGAGACCCAGTACTTC
abundance: NA; j_gene: TRBJ2-1; d_gene: NA; v_gene: TRBV5-1; CDR3aa: CASSLRSGVSYNEQFF; CDR3nt: TGCGCCAGCAGCTTGAGAAGCGGCGTCTCCTACAATGAGCAGTTCTTC